The T cell receptor (beta chain) under discussion was sequenced for a study of control samples from healthy donors and cancer patients. Only in-frame clones appear in the TCRdb table, and some are missing; sequencing was by immunoSEQ multiplex PCR. The table shows about 96,000 clones, with just over 90% occurring only once. Looked up from germline, CDR1 is LGHDT and CDR2 is YNNKEL (reference sequence). The CDR3 consists of 20 residues. V was shortened by 2 bases and J by 1 base, with 24 bases between the two germline ends. This sequence originates from a man aged 18 to 29 in good health. Material: blood. The chain couples TRBV3-1 (or the pseudogene TRBV3-2) to TRBJ1-5; D gene ambiguous. CDR3 DNA sequence: TGTGCCAGCAGCCAACTCTCTAGTCGGACGGGATTAAGAAGCAATCAGCCCCAGCATTTT. Residues: CASSQLSSRTGLRSNQPQHF.